Presented here are 25 T cell receptor beta chains from one specimen sequenced in a study of T cell responses to AZD1222 COVID-19 vaccine. The data were produced by immunoSEQ multiplex PCR, yet TCRdb's version contains in-frame clones alone and is incomplete. Of some 150,000 clones listed, approximately 88% are singletons. The material sequenced was peripheral blood, taken on day 0 of AZD1222 vaccination. The receptor source for this set is an adult in good health.

The V gene is TRBV7-9, the J gene TRBJ1-2; D is possibly TRBD1 (5 bases). This CDR3 spans 12 amino acids. V gave up 1 base and J gave up 8 bases, with 8 bases separating them. Germline lookup yields CDR1 SEHNR and CDR2 FQNEAQ (reference sequence). CDR3 DNA sequence: TGTGCCAGCAGCTTAGATAGGGACGGCTACACCTTC. Translation gives CASSLDRDGYTF.

The table lists this clone with a count of one. The chain has TRBV5-1 and TRBJ2-7; D is undetermined. V shed 2 bases and J shed 1 base, with 10 bases lying between them. This CDR3 contains 14 residues. Germline loops: CDR1 SGHRS, CDR2 YFSETQ. The CDR3 DNA sequence: TGCGCCAGCAGCTTCGGTACGGGTTCCTACGAGCAGTACTTC. Encoded protein: CASSFGTGSYEQYF.

This clone was seen only once. The chain uses TRBV6-2 or TRBV6-3 and TRBJ1-1, with D possibly TRBD1 on 5 matching bases. There are 14 residues in the CDR3. Germline V gene lookup returns CDR1 MNHEY and CDR2 SVGEGT. V was clipped by 2 bases and J by 6 bases, with 13 bases between them. CDR3 protein: CASSYNGGVAEAFF. CDR3 DNA sequence: TGTGCCAGCAGTTACAACGGAGGGGTTGCTGAAGCTTTCTTT.

The V and J genes are TRBV6-2 or TRBV6-3 and TRBJ2-2; D gene ambiguous. Germline V CDR1 and CDR2: MNHEY, SVGEGT. The CDR3 spans 12 residues. The V end lost 0 bases, the J end lost 9 bases, and 5 bases lay between the germline ends. CDR3 loop: CASSYSPRELFF. The CDR3, as DNA: TGTGCCAGCAGTTACTCCCCCCGGGAGCTGTTTTTT.

The V gene is TRBV28, the J gene TRBJ2-7, with 9 bases lining up with TRBD2. The V gene's germline CDR1 is MDHEN and CDR2 SYDVKM. This CDR3 has 15 residues. The V segment lost 5 bases and the J segment 1 base; nucleotides outside the gene matches: 6. The CDR3 DNA reads as TGTGCCAGCAGTGTCCTTAGCGGGAGATCCTACGAGCAGTACTTC. This codes for CASSVLSGRSYEQYF.

The chain uses TRBV12-5 and TRBJ1-5; D not certain. The CDR3 totals 12 residues. Germline CDR1 reads LGHNT; CDR2 reads FRNRAP. V was cut by 6 bases and J by 8 bases, with 11 bases left in between. The CDR3, as DNA: TGTGCTAGTGGCTATCCCACGGAGCCCCAGCATTTT. This codes for CASGYPTEPQHF.

This sequence joins TRBV5-5 and TRBJ2-2, with D uncertain. The germline gives CDR1 SGHKS, CDR2 YYEKEE (reference sequence). The CDR3 covers 16 residues. Trimming took 6 bases from V and 7 from J, leaving 22 bases between them. This chain's CDR3 is CASNPTVRARGGELFF. The DNA of the CDR3 is TGTGCCAGCAACCCCACTGTCCGGGCAAGAGGCGGGGAGCTGTTTTTT.

The gene calls are TRBV6-2 or TRBV6-3 and TRBJ1-4; 9 bases fit TRBD1. V was pared by 5 bases and J by 3 bases, with 7 bases of the junction left unmatched. Looked up from germline, CDR1 is MNHEY and CDR2 is SVGEGT. CDR3 size: 16 residues. This CDR3 reads CASSANRTGANEKLFF. In DNA form, the CDR3 reads TGTGCCAGCAGTGCCAACCGGACAGGGGCTAATGAAAAACTGTTTTTT.

This rearrangement joins TRBV25-1 to TRBJ2-3, with 7 nucleotides matching TRBD1. The CDR3 runs to 15 residues. With V trimmed by 8 bases and J by 0 bases, 8 bases remained unmatched. The germline gives CDR1 MGHDK, CDR2 SYGVNS. CDR3 in amino acids: CASQRTGASTDTQYF. The CDR3 coding sequence is TGTGCCAGCCAACGTACAGGGGCCAGCACAGATACGCAGTATTTT.

The rearrangement links TRBV7-2 to TRBJ1-4; a weak D match, TRBD1 (5 bases). CDR3 length equals 14 residues. Per germline, CDR1 SGHTA and CDR2 FQGNSA. V gave up 5 bases and J gave up 7 bases, with 14 bases separating them. CDR3 sequence (DNA): TGTGCCAGCAGCATAGGTGCAAGGGGTGAAAAACTGTTTTTT. Amino acids: CASSIGARGEKLFF.

The chain links TRBV28 to TRBJ2-7; D not resolved. V lost 3 bases and J 6 bases, leaving 21 bases between the germline ends. The CDR3 sequence is 16 residues long. CDR1 MDHEN and CDR2 SYDVKM come from the germline V gene. CDR3 sequence reads: CASSFSNFGSSPEQYF. Written as DNA, the CDR3 is TGTGCCAGCAGTTTTTCAAATTTCGGGTCAAGCCCCGAGCAGTACTTC.

This rearrangement joins TRBV9 to TRBJ1-1; no firm D call. The CDR3 is made up of 15 amino acids. With 4 bases removed from V and 1 base from J, the gap between germline ends came to 14 bases. Germline assignment: CDR1 SGDLS and CDR2 YYNGEE. In DNA form, the CDR3 reads TGTGCCAGCAGCATCCAAGGGAACCCGAACACTGAAGCTTTCTTT. Translation: CASSIQGNPNTEAFF.

The gene calls are TRBV6-6 and TRBJ1-2; TRBD1 might be the D (6 bases). The CDR3 runs 13 residues. Looked up from germline, CDR1 is MNHNY and CDR2 is SVGAGI (reference sequence). V lost 4 bases, J lost 2 bases, and 8 bases lay in between. The CDR3 spells CASSFRGNYGYTF. CDR3 coding DNA: TGTGCCAGCAGTTTCAGGGGCAACTATGGCTACACCTTC.

The chain joins TRBV6-5 to TRBJ1-1, with 7 nucleotides matching TRBD1. The germline V gene has CDR1 MNHEY and CDR2 SVGAGI. This CDR3 is built from 14 residues. Unmatched junction bases numbered 3, after V lost 4 bases and J lost 1 base. As DNA, the CDR3 is TGTGCCAGCAGTTGGGGACAGACGAACACTGAAGCTTTCTTT. Protein: CASSWGQTNTEAFF.

V is TRBV9 and J is TRBJ2-5; TRBD2 matches 9 bases. There are 16 residues in the CDR3. CDR1 is SGDLS, CDR2 YYNGEE, per germline. V shed 0 bases and J 5 bases; nucleotides not matched to a gene: 8. CDR3 coding DNA: TGTGCCAGCAGCGTAGGAGGAGCGGGGGGACGGGAGACCCAGTACTTC. This translates into CASSVGGAGGRETQYF.

The rearrangement links TRBV5-1 to TRBJ1-2, with no clear D. The V and J ends lost 0 bases and 2 bases respectively, with 14 bases between them. The CDR3 is made up of 16 amino acids. Germline V CDR1 and CDR2: SGHRS, YFSETQ. The CDR3 here is CASSLVPNAKNYGYTF. CDR3 bases: TGCGCCAGCAGCTTGGTTCCTAACGCGAAGAACTATGGCTACACCTTC. Full variable domain (remainder filled in from reference TRBV5-1 and TRBJ1-2): KAGVTQTPRYLIKTRGQQVTLSCSPISGHRSVSWYQQTPGQGLQFLFEYFSETQRNKGNFPGRFSGRQFSNSRSEMNVSTLELGDSALYLCASSLVPNAKNYGYTFGSGTRLTVV.

V is TRBV28 and J is TRBJ1-5, with D perhaps matching TRBD1 (5 bases). The CDR3 loop spans 12 amino acids. The germline V gene encodes CDR1 MDHEN and CDR2 SYDVKM. Deletions cut 1 base from V and 11 bases from J, with 9 bases between. CDR3 DNA sequence: TGTGCCAGCAGTTTATTAGGGGAGGCCCAGCATTTT. Translation: CASSLLGEAQHF.

V is TRBV28 and J is TRBJ1-1; TRBD1 agrees at 7 bases. Per the germline V gene, CDR1 is MDHEN and CDR2 is SYDVKM. With V trimmed by 6 bases and J by 8 bases, 9 bases remained unmatched. The CDR3 runs 13 residues. Here the CDR3 reads CASRIFGQAEAFF. DNA for the CDR3: TGTGCCAGCAGAATATTCGGACAGGCGGAAGCTTTCTTT.

V usage is TRBV18 and J usage is TRBJ2-1; 8 nucleotides agree with TRBD1. Germline V gene lookup returns CDR1 KGHSH and CDR2 LQKENI. The CDR3 has 16 residues. V shed 0 bases, J shed 4 bases, and the junction held 5 bases outside the gene matches. The CDR3 loop is CASSPPPGQAYNEQFF. CDR3 DNA sequence: TGTGCCAGCTCACCACCTCCGGGACAGGCTTACAATGAGCAGTTCTTC.

The chain combines TRBV4-1 with TRBJ1-2; no clear D. The ends were cut back, 3 bases at V and 7 bases at J, with 21 bases in the middle. This CDR3 region has 16 residues. Per germline, CDR1 MGHRA and CDR2 YSYEKL. The CDR3, as DNA: TGCGCCAGCAGCCAGGTACTCAGGAGCCTAGGTGGTGGCTACACCTTC. It encodes CASSQVLRSLGGGYTF.

V is TRBV5-7 and J is TRBJ1-5, with a possible D match to TRBD1 (5 bases). TRBV5-7 is an open reading frame, and its role is uncertain. This CDR3 has 15 amino acids. Trimming left V 0 bases short and J 6 bases short, with 13 bases between. The CDR3 bases are TGTGCCAGCAGCTTGGTCGTCAGGGTCGGTCAGCCCCAGCATTTT. Encoded protein: CASSLVVRVGQPQHF.

This chain connects TRBV29-1 to TRBJ2-1; possibly TRBD1 for D (5 bases). Germline values: CDR1 SQVTM, CDR2 ANQGSEA. V lost 4 bases to trimming and J lost 7 bases, with 14 bases between them. This CDR3 region has 13 residues. CDR3 DNA sequence: TGCAGCGTTGGACAGCTCCCCCGGAATGAGCAGTTCTTC. As protein: CSVGQLPRNEQFF.

Concerning this clone: The junction shows a germline mismatch at one end, possibly a read error. V gene TRBV2 combines with J gene TRBJ1-1, with TRBD1 identical over 9 bases. The CDR3 sequence is 14 residues long. Per the germline V gene, CDR1 is SNHLY and CDR2 is FYNNEI. This chain's CDR3 is CASSEIWTGVETFF. The CDR3 DNA follows: TGTGCCAGCAGTGAAATATGGACAGGGGTTGAAACTTTCTTT.

This sequence joins TRBV4-3 and TRBJ1-2, with D uncertain. This CDR3 is built from 13 residues. V dropped 0 bases and J dropped 5 bases, with 7 bases sitting between them. Germline CDR1 reads LGHNA; CDR2 reads YSLEER. CDR3 loop: CASSQEGRYGYTF. The CDR3, as DNA: TGCGCCAGCAGCCAAGAGGGCCGTTATGGCTACACCTTC.

This clone was seen just once. The chain couples TRBV11-2 to TRBJ2-5, with 15 bases fitting TRBD2. The length of the CDR3 is 17 residues. Germline V gives CDR1 SGHAT, CDR2 FQNNGV. V dropped 5 bases and J dropped 2; count of bases not matched to a gene: 6. The CDR3, as DNA: TGTGCCAGCAGCCAACTGGGACTAGCGGGAGGTCAAGAGACCCAGTACTTC. Residues: CASSQLGLAGGQETQYF.